One sample yielded the 8 T cell receptor beta chains listed below, sequenced in a study of technical replicates of blood from a handful of donors. Sequencing was performed with immunoSEQ multiplex PCR; in TCRdb, only in-frame clones are kept and a portion is missing. The table has more than 65,000 clones, around 97% seen once; the top ten hold less than 0.2%. The sequencing input was T cells isolated from PBMCs. These receptors all stem from a human donor in good health.

The chain couples TRBV4-1 to TRBJ2-2, with 9 nucleotides matching TRBD2. V lost 0 bases to trimming and J lost 5 bases; unmatched junction nucleotides: 10. This CDR3 has 18 amino acids. Germline V gene sequence: CDR1 MGHRA, CDR2 YSYEKL. The chain's CDR3 is CASSQDGGGRALTGELFF. The CDR3 DNA reads TGCGCCAGCAGCCAAGACGGTGGCGGGAGGGCCCTAACCGGGGAGCTGTTTTTT.

The chain has TRBV5-4 and TRBJ2-5, with unresolved D. Germline CDR1 reads SGHNT; CDR2 reads YYREEE (reference sequence). CDR3 length: 14 residues. V shed 0 bases and J shed 5 bases, with 11 bases lying between them. The CDR3 region is CASSLELGWETQYF. CDR3 sequence (DNA): TGTGCCAGCAGCTTGGAGCTAGGTTGGGAGACCCAGTACTTC.

This chain uses TRBV6-6 with TRBJ2-7; TRBD2 matches 9 bases. The CDR3 is made up of 13 amino acids. The J segment lost 7 bases and the V segment lost 7 bases, leaving 8 bases of the junction unmatched. Germline V gives CDR1 MNHNY, CDR2 SVGAGI (reference sequence). CDR3 in DNA: TGTGCCAGCAACGGCGGGAGGGCCAGGGAGCAGTACTTC. It specifies CASNGGRAREQYF.

The rearrangement uses TRBV14 and TRBJ2-7; D is unclear. Germline V gene lookup returns CDR1 SGHDN and CDR2 FVKESK. The CDR3 is made up of 14 amino acids. V was pared by 4 bases and J by 3 bases, with 13 bases between. CDR3 in amino acids: CASSPFERNYEQYF. Here the CDR3 DNA reads TGTGCCAGCAGCCCGTTCGAGCGAAACTACGAGCAGTACTTC.

V and J are TRBV7-9 and TRBJ1-1; D is undetermined. The CDR3 loop spans 12 amino acids. V gave up 2 bases and J gave up 10 bases, with 11 bases separating them. Per the germline V gene, CDR1 is SEHNR and CDR2 is FQNEAQ (reference sequence). CDR3 in amino acids: CASSLTSGLAFF. The CDR3 DNA reads TGTGCCAGCAGCTTAACATCGGGATTAGCTTTCTTT. Together with reference TRBV7-9 and TRBJ1-1, the CDR3 gives the full variable domain: DTGVSQNPRHKITKRGQNVTFRCDPISEHNRLYWYRQTLGQGPEFLTYFQNEAQLEKSRLLSDRFSAERPKGSFSTLEIQRTEQGDSAMYLCASSLTSGLAFFGQGTRLTVV.

The chain couples TRBV6-6 to TRBJ2-5; 11 positions agree with TRBD2. The CDR3 contains 15 residues. J lost 4 bases, V lost 8 bases, and 9 bases had no gene match. Germline V CDR1 and CDR2: MNHNY, SVGAGI (reference sequence). DNA for the CDR3: TGTGCCAGCGTTCCTAGCGGGAGGAGGCGAGAGACCCAGTACTTC. Its translation: CASVPSGRRRETQYF.

V and J are TRBV5-1 and TRBJ2-1, with 8 bases that match TRBD1. CDR1 is SGHRS and CDR2 is YFSETQ in the germline V gene. Trimming took 0 bases from V and 8 from J; bases not matched to a gene: 7. This CDR3 comprises 15 residues. In nucleotides, the CDR3 is TGCGCCAGCAGCTTGGAATTACAGGGGGTCGATGAGCAGTTCTTC. Translation: CASSLELQGVDEQFF.

The chain recombines TRBV29-1 with TRBJ2-7; 9 nucleotides match TRBD1. The J segment lost 4 bases and the V segment lost 6 bases, leaving 10 bases of the junction unmatched. The CDR3 has 14 amino acids. Looked up from germline, CDR1 is SQVTM and CDR2 is ANQGSEA. CDR3 amino acids: CSVGHRDRVYEQYF. The DNA for the CDR3 is TGCAGCGTAGGTCATCGGGACAGGGTTTACGAGCAGTACTTC.